This TCR beta chain was sequenced for a study of T-cell memory formation after mild COVID-19. Study summary: For the most part, TCR clusters were specific to one donor.

This CDR3 has 15 residues. V shed 7 bases and J 4 bases; nucleotides not matched to a gene: 10. Germline V gene data show CDR1 as MNHNS and CDR2 as SASEGT. TCRdb reprocessed the 5' RACE reads via MiXCR and lists one record per CDR3 protein. The data hold under 450,000 distinct CDR3 sequences, with approximately 15% observed a single time. This clonotype was seen only a few times. Its cognate antigen is unknown. The conserved phenylalanine or tryptophan normally closing the CDR3 is absent here, so this likely arose from a read error. Regarding the study as a whole: That cross-reactive memory joined was suggested by some responding clones appearing in pre-infection memory.

This sequence joins TRBV6-1 and TRBJ1-2; 9 positions match TRBD1. The clonotype comes from a man between 18 and 35 years old who had mild COVID-19 (a few samples of this study predate the infection). Cell type and time point are not known. Sequenced: PBMCs or a T cell subset sorted from them (not recorded which). This CDR3 is CASNPGTGSPYGYTL. The CDR3 nucleotides are TGTGCCAGCAATCCCGGGACAGGGTCCCCCTATGGCTACACCTTA.